This T cell receptor (beta chain) was sequenced for a study of T cell responses to AZD1222 COVID-19 vaccine (dated by TCRdb to about 2021). A note on the overall study: AZD1222 recipients with second doses at about 4 weeks or about 12 weeks were pooled, because spike-specific TCR depth and breadth did not differ between schedules. TCR sequencing was performed for more than 230 trial participants, of whom about 200 were given two doses of AZD1222 and approximately 25 were given two doses of MenACWY control vaccine. Enrollment into the trials was organized by age into subgroups of 18-55, 56-69 and 70-plus years, and those subgroups contained approximately 160, 26 and 62 TCR-sequenced participants, respectively.

This specimen's time point label, per the study, means: baseline before first vaccination. Vaccinee samples were obtained from the UK trials COV001 and COV002, which included a single-blind randomized controlled phase 2/3 trial of AZD1222 (ChAdOx1 nCoV-19) in healthy adults. For TCRbeta chain sequencing, PBMC samples from trial participants were taken at day 0 and at day 28 after the second dose. V drops 0 bases and J drops 3 bases, leaving 8 bases in between. CDR1 MNHEY and CDR2 SVGAGI are derived from the germline V gene. The CDR3, from cysteine to phenylalanine, totals 14 residues. Only the CDR3 DNA is retained, 42 bases long and in frame from the first base. This clone was seen just once. It has no known antigen specificity. No base-level quality is on record; no much larger clone is a single base apart. Additional DNA sequences in this sample encode the identical CDR3. Findings and caveats that apply to the study as a whole: Most participants were white British and females outnumbered males, and the authors suggested that clonal diversity may have been underestimated. Reportedly, close to half of the unique spike-specific TCRs recognized epitopes lying outside the regions that are mutated in the B.1.351 and B.1.1.7 variants. In the small 56-69-year group, the increase in depth fell short of significance, most likely because of low power. After two AZD1222 doses, spike-specific TCR breadth and depth were significantly higher than at day 0 and than in MenACWY recipients. Because no day 14 peak-response samples were available, the repertoires could be characterized only after the peak T cell response. Conclusions about previously exposed vaccinees are limited, since just six or seven AZD1222 recipients were seropositive for SARS-CoV-2 at baseline. The vaccine-associated CD4 TCRs covered the entire spike protein, and the dominant responses fell in regions 160-218 and 743-854.

The CDR3 regions of human TCRbeta chains were subjected to immunosequencing. Regarding the original processing steps: Repertoire TCRs were matched against a reference library of SARS-CoV-2-specific TCRs generated with the MIRA antigen-specificity platform. Breadth meant the fraction of unique TCRs that were SARS-CoV-2-associated, whereas depth meant the fraction of total T cells that were SARS-CoV-2-associated. Using the MIRA data, each spike-specific TCR was mapped to the spike region that the TCR reacts to and placed in a CD4 or CD8 class. Log10-transformed breadth and depth values were compared by one-way ANOVA with Sidak's multiple comparisons tests. TCRdb took this table from immuneACCESS and kept in-frame rearrangements with V and J called. Such tables lack part of the clones; where checked against another copy, unresolved V genes explain under half of the gap, and the rest is unexplained. The V and J calls and clone size are taken from that table; D and trimming were inferred from the DNA. This sample lists under 200,000 clones; 91% were detected once. In total, the top ten clones hold 4% to 5.5% of the sample.

The sample here was peripheral blood, taken on day 0 of AZD1222 vaccination. The clonotype originates from an adult in good health. Rearrangement joined TRBV6-5 to TRBJ1-1, and the D gene may be TRBD1, 5 bases matching. The DNA sequence reads TGTGCCAGCAGTTACTCGAGAGGGGACACTGAAGCTTTCTTT. Translated, it reads CASSYSRGDTEAFF.